Listed here are 28 T cell receptor beta chains from one sample, sequenced in a study of cytomegalovirus exposure and HLA in healthy donors. PCR employed 60 Vbeta and 13 Jbeta primers. Only in-frame clones appear in the TCRdb table, and some are missing; sequencing was by immunoSEQ multiplex PCR. This table has about 110,000 clones, about 80% appearing once. Material: PBMCs. The origin of the receptors is a female donor in good health and CMV-seropositive.

The J gene is TRBJ2-3, the V gene TRBV9; unclear D gene. V was cut by 4 bases and J by 1 base, with 10 bases left in between. Germline CDR1 and CDR2: SGDLS and YYNGEE. The CDR3 totals 14 residues. The chain's CDR3 is CASSRGFGTDTQYF. DNA of the CDR3: TGTGCCAGCAGCCGAGGATTTGGCACAGATACGCAGTATTTT.

The chain links TRBV5-1 to TRBJ2-2, with a possible D match to TRBD1 (5 bases). The germline V gene has CDR1 SGHRS and CDR2 YFSETQ. The CDR3 length is 17 residues. Trimming cost V 0 bases and J 1 base, with 13 bases left between them. The CDR3 loop is CASSLVLVTENTGELFF. Written as DNA, the CDR3 is TGCGCCAGCAGCTTGGTTCTGGTGACAGAGAACACCGGGGAGCTGTTTTTT.

The table lists this clone with a few counts. The CDR3 loop is CASSGPPGLAGFASYNEQFF. The CDR3 DNA reads as TGCGCCAGCAGTGGGCCTCCGGGACTAGCGGGGTTTGCCTCCTACAATGAGCAGTTCTTC. The chain combines TRBV10-2 with TRBJ2-1; 13 bases agree with TRBD2. Germline V lookup: CDR1 WSHSY, CDR2 SAAADI. V lost 4 bases to trimming and J lost 0 bases; unmatched junction nucleotides: 12. This CDR3 has 20 amino acids.

The chain carries TRBV5-4 and TRBJ1-2; D gene ambiguous. CDR1 and CDR2 (germline): SGHNT, YYREEE (reference sequence). CDR3 length: 14 amino acids. V dropped 5 bases and J dropped 4 bases, with 15 bases sitting between them. In DNA, the CDR3 is TGTGCCAGCAGTAGGGAAGAGGGTAGCTATGGCTACACCTTC. The encoded protein is CASSREEGSYGYTF.

The chain uses TRBV4-1 and TRBJ1-2; tentatively, D is TRBD1 (5 bases). V was cut by 4 bases and J by 4 bases, with 16 bases left in between. The CDR3 has 15 residues. The V gene's germline CDR1 is MGHRA and CDR2 YSYEKL. The CDR3: CASSPVIGATYGYTF. The CDR3, as DNA: TGCGCCAGCAGCCCAGTGATAGGGGCGACCTATGGCTACACCTTC.

The chain couples TRBV18 to TRBJ1-1, with a weak D call TRBD1 (6 bases). Germline CDR1 and CDR2: KGHSH and LQKENI. This CDR3 spans 15 amino acids. Trimming pared 3 bases from V and 3 bases from J, leaving 14 bases between. This CDR3 reads CASSPSTGRDTEAFF. The CDR3 DNA reads as TGTGCCAGCTCACCTTCAACAGGGAGGGACACTGAAGCTTTCTTT.

The rearrangement links TRBV7-6 to TRBJ2-3; 8 bases are shared with TRBD1. CDR3 length equals 14 residues. The V gene end was trimmed by 1 base and the J gene end by 4 bases; junction bases not matched to a gene: 1. Germline V gene sequence: CDR1 SGHVS, CDR2 FNYEAQ. CDR3 loop: CASSLGQGSDTQYF. DNA for the CDR3: TGTGCCAGCAGCTTAGGACAGGGGTCAGATACGCAGTATTTT. The full variable domain, its missing parts supplied by reference TRBV7-6 and TRBJ2-3, is GAGVSQSPRYKVTKRGQDVALRCDPISGHVSLYWYRQALGQGPEFLTYFNYEAQQDKSGLPNDRFSAERPEGSISTLTIQRTEQRDSAMYRCASSLGQGSDTQYFGPGTRLTVL.

This clone was detected only once. CDR3 residues: CASEDQETQYF. Written as DNA, the CDR3 is TGTGCCTCGGAGGACCAAGAGACCCAGTACTTC. The J gene is TRBJ2-5, the V gene TRBV30, with D possibly matching TRBD2 (5 bases). Deletions cut 7 bases from V and 0 bases from J, with 6 bases between. CDR3 length: 11 amino acids. Germline V gene sequence: CDR1 GTSNPN, CDR2 SVGIG (reference sequence).

V gene TRBV10-3 combines with J gene TRBJ2-2; D uncertain. This CDR3 has 13 amino acids. V was clipped by 4 bases and J by 1 base, with 4 bases between them. Germline V gene lookup returns CDR1 ENHRY and CDR2 SYGVKD. CDR3 nucleotide sequence: TGTGCCATCAGTGCAGGGAACACCGGGGAGCTGTTTTTT. Its translation is CAISAGNTGELFF.

The chain combines TRBV15 with TRBJ1-5; D unclear. Between the trimmed V and J ends, which lost 0 bases and 0 bases, there was a span of 6 bases. This CDR3 contains 15 residues. Germline V lookup: CDR1 LNHNV, CDR2 YYDKDF (reference sequence). In nucleotides, the CDR3 is TGTGCCACCAGCAGAGAAATCCATAGCAATCAGCCCCAGCATTTT. As protein: CATSREIHSNQPQHF.

The CDR3 loop reads CASSVEVAVVLGELFF. In DNA form, the CDR3 reads TGTGCCAGCAGCGTAGAAGTAGCGGTTGTACTCGGGGAGCTGTTTTTT. The chain has TRBV9 and TRBJ2-2; the D gene is possibly TRBD2 (6 bases). The CDR3 extends over 16 amino acids. Trimming removed 0 bases from V and 7 bases from J, with 16 bases in between. Per the germline V gene, CDR1 is SGDLS and CDR2 is YYNGEE.

The CDR3 protein is CASSLAGLAGGLETQYF. The CDR3 DNA follows: TGTGCCAGCAGCTTAGCGGGACTAGCGGGGGGGCTTGAGACCCAGTACTTC. The chain uses TRBV13 and TRBJ2-5; 16 bases line up with TRBD2. The CDR3 has 17 amino acids. From germline, CDR1 is PRHDT and CDR2 FYEKMQ (reference sequence). V dropped 1 base and J dropped 5; count of bases not matched to a gene: 4.

The genes are TRBV30 and TRBJ1-6; a weak D match, TRBD1 (5 bases). CDR1 and CDR2 from the germline V gene are GTSNPN and SVGIG (reference sequence). V shed 4 bases and J shed 7 bases, with 11 bases lying between them. The length of the CDR3 is 13 residues. The CDR3 region is CAWIAGINSPLHF. The DNA for the CDR3 is TGTGCCTGGATTGCAGGGATCAATTCACCCCTCCACTTT.

The rearrangement links TRBV9 to TRBJ2-1; 13 bases fit TRBD2. V dropped 3 bases and J dropped 4; count of bases not matched to a gene: 7. The CDR3 spans 17 residues. Germline loops: CDR1 SGDLS, CDR2 YYNGEE. The CDR3 DNA reads as TGTGCCAGCAGCGCAAGGACTAGCGGGGGCCAATACAATGAGCAGTTCTTC. Protein: CASSARTSGGQYNEQFF.

The chain is built from TRBV18 and TRBJ2-1; the match to TRBD1 covers 7 bases. The CDR3 has 13 amino acids. In germline, CDR1 is KGHSH, CDR2 LQKENI. V shed 6 bases, J shed 4 bases, and the junction held 3 bases outside the gene matches. CDR3 in amino acids: CASSLTGYNEQFF. The DNA of the CDR3 is TGTGCCAGCTCTCTGACAGGGTACAATGAGCAGTTCTTC. The full variable domain, rest sourced from reference TRBV18 and TRBJ2-1, is NAGVMQNPRHLVRRRGQEARLRCSPMKGHSHVYWYRQLPEEGLKFMVYLQKENIIDESGMPKERFSAEFPKEGPSILRIQQVVRGDSAAYFCASSLTGYNEQFFGPGTRLTVL.

Regarding this clone: At one of its ends the junction is not consistent with the germline gene, which may arise from a read error. This chain joins TRBV6-6 and TRBJ1-1, with 7 bases that match TRBD1. Germline loops: CDR1 MNHNY, CDR2 SVGAGI (reference sequence). The CDR3 loop spans 14 amino acids. CDR3 amino acids: CASSYGGAQQGRIF. CDR3 DNA: TGTGCCAGCAGTTACGGTGGGGCTCAACAGGGGAGAATCTTT.

For the CDR3, the DNA is TGTGCCAGCAGCTTAACAGGGGTCTCTTACAATGAGCAGTTCTTC. This encodes CASSLTGVSYNEQFF. The chain joins TRBV7-3 to TRBJ2-1, with a possible D match to TRBD1 (5 bases). This CDR3 region has 15 residues. Germline V gene lookup returns CDR1 SGHTA and CDR2 FQGTGA. Deletions cut 0 bases from V and 4 bases from J, with 10 bases between.

The V and J genes are TRBV5-5 and TRBJ2-7, with D perhaps TRBD1 (6 bases). Germline assignment: CDR1 SGHKS and CDR2 YYEKEE (reference sequence). Between the trimmed V and J ends, which lost 4 bases and 2 bases, there was a span of 13 bases. This CDR3 comprises 14 residues. Here the CDR3 DNA reads TGTGCCAGCAGCCCCGTGCGACAGGCCTACGAGCAGTACTTC. Protein product: CASSPVRQAYEQYF.

The V call is TRBV18, the J call TRBJ1-1; D unresolved. The CDR3 loop spans 15 amino acids. V lost 6 bases, J lost 4 bases, and 18 bases lay in between. Looked up from germline, CDR1 is KGHSH and CDR2 is LQKENI. The chain's CDR3 is CASSPGVSEGTEAFF. The CDR3 DNA is TGTGCCAGCTCGCCAGGAGTTTCCGAGGGCACTGAAGCTTTCTTT. The complete variable domain, with remaining parts taken from reference TRBV18 and TRBJ1-1, reads NAGVMQNPRHLVRRRGQEARLRCSPMKGHSHVYWYRQLPEEGLKFMVYLQKENIIDESGMPKERFSAEFPKEGPSILRIQQVVRGDSAAYFCASSPGVSEGTEAFFGQGTRLTVV.

V is TRBV5-6 and J is TRBJ1-2; 11 nucleotides agree with TRBD1. Losses at the gene ends were 3 bases for V and 8 bases for J; bases not matched to a gene: 6. The CDR3 loop spans 14 amino acids. CDR1 is SGHDT, CDR2 YYEEEE, per germline. The CDR3 nucleotides are TGTGCCAGCAGCTCAGGACAGGGGGCAGGGGGCTACACCTTC. Protein: CASSSGQGAGGYTF.

The rearrangement uses TRBV27 and TRBJ2-1, with 11 positions matching TRBD1. Trimming at V came to 6 bases and at J to 6 bases, leaving 13 bases not matched to a gene. This CDR3 spans 17 amino acids. Germline V gene sequence: CDR1 MNHEY, CDR2 SMNVEV (reference sequence). This chain's CDR3 is CASRPTGTGGGGNEQFF. Written as DNA, the CDR3 is TGTGCCAGCAGGCCCACCGGGACAGGGGGTGGAGGCAATGAGCAGTTCTTC.

This clone was observed a single time. The V gene is TRBV28, the J gene TRBJ2-7; a possible D gene is TRBD2 (5 bases). The CDR3 spans 12 residues. V was trimmed by 1 base and J by 7 bases, leaving 8 bases between them. CDR1 is MDHEN and CDR2 is SYDVKM in the germline V gene. The CDR3 DNA reads as TGTGCCAGCAGTTTATTACGAGGGGAGCAGTACTTC. This sequence encodes CASSLLRGEQYF.

The chain employs TRBV5-1 and TRBJ1-1; TRBD1 matches at 7 bases. This CDR3 contains 14 residues. With V trimmed by 5 bases and J by 1 base, 5 bases remained unmatched. Germline CDR1 reads SGHRS; CDR2 reads YFSETQ. Here the CDR3 DNA reads TGCGCCAGCAGACGGGGACAGCCGAACACTGAAGCTTTCTTT. This encodes CASRRGQPNTEAFF. Full variable domain (missing parts from reference TRBV5-1 and TRBJ1-1): KAGVTQTPRYLIKTRGQQVTLSCSPISGHRSVSWYQQTPGQGLQFLFEYFSETQRNKGNFPGRFSGRQFSNSRSEMNVSTLELGDSALYLCASRRGQPNTEAFFGQGTRLTVV.

This chain joins TRBV18 and TRBJ1-4, with no clear D. Germline assignment: CDR1 KGHSH and CDR2 LQKENI. Trimming left V 2 bases short and J 4 bases short, with 5 bases between. The CDR3 runs to 13 residues. CDR3 sequence reads: CASSPGLNEKLFF. The CDR3 region has the DNA TGTGCCAGCTCACCAGGGCTTAATGAAAAACTGTTTTTT. The whole variable domain, remainder taken from reference TRBV18 and TRBJ1-4, is NAGVMQNPRHLVRRRGQEARLRCSPMKGHSHVYWYRQLPEEGLKFMVYLQKENIIDESGMPKERFSAEFPKEGPSILRIQQVVRGDSAAYFCASSPGLNEKLFFGSGTQLSVL.

In nucleotides, the CDR3 is TGTGCCAGCTCAACCGGGACTAGCGGGACCTACAATGAGCAGTTCTTC. Amino acid sequence: CASSTGTSGTYNEQFF. V is TRBV18 and J is TRBJ2-1; 13 bases fit TRBD2. CDR3 size: 16 residues. The V segment lost 5 bases and the J segment 2 bases; nucleotides outside the gene matches: 3. In germline, CDR1 is KGHSH, CDR2 LQKENI.

The chain uses TRBV28 and TRBJ2-7, with D perhaps matching TRBD2 (5 bases). The CDR3 is 10 residues long. Germline V gene sequence: CDR1 MDHEN, CDR2 SYDVKM. V was pared by 9 bases and J by 6 bases, with 9 bases between. The CDR3 loop is CASGGREQYF. The CDR3 DNA reads as TGTGCCAGTGGAGGACGCGAGCAGTACTTC.

The J gene is TRBJ1-1, the V gene TRBV5-1; D perhaps matches TRBD1 (5 bases). Germline V lookup: CDR1 SGHRS, CDR2 YFSETQ. Trimming took off 4 bases at V and 4 bases at J, with 17 bases between the two ends. The CDR3 loop spans 15 amino acids. CDR3 sequence (DNA): TGCGCCAGCAGCCCCCGGGGGGAGTCGGCCACTGAAGCTTTCTTT. Its translation: CASSPRGESATEAFF.

The chain is built from TRBV10-1 and TRBJ2-7; TRBD2 agrees at 9 bases. Germline V CDR1 and CDR2: WNHNN, SYGVQD (reference sequence). CDR3 length equals 15 residues. With 0 bases clipped from V and 5 bases from J, the junction kept 5 bases outside the gene matches. CDR3 sequence reads: CASSESAGGAHEQYF. In nucleotides, the CDR3 is TGCGCCAGCAGTGAGTCGGCGGGAGGGGCCCACGAGCAGTACTTC.